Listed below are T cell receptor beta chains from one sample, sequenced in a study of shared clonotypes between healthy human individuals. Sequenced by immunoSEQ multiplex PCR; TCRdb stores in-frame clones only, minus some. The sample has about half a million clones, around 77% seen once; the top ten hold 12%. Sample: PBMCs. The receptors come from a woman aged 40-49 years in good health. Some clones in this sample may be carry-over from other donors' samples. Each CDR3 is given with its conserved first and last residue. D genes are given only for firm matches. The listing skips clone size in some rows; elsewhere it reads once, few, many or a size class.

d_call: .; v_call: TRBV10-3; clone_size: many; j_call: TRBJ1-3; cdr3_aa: CAISESPVRASGNTIYF; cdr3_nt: TGTGCCATCAGTGAGTCTCCAGTGAGGGCCTCTGGAAACACCATATATTTT
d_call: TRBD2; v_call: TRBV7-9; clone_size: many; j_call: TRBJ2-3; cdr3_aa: CASSQDQRGTDTQYF; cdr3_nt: TGTGCCAGCAGTCAAGACCAGCGGGGTACAGATACGCAGTATTTT
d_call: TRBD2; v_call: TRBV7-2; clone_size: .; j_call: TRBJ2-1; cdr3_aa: CASRYSSGSWSNEQFF; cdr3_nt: TGTGCCAGCAGGTATTCTAGCGGGAGCTGGTCTAATGAGCAGTTCTTC
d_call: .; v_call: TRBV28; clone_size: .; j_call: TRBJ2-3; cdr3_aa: CASSKGVWTDTQYF; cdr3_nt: TGTGCCAGCAGCAAGGGGGTTTGGACAGATACGCAGTATTTT
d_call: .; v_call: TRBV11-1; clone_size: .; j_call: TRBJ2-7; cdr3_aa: CASSSWGYEQYF; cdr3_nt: TGTGCCAGCAGCTCATGGGGATACGAGCAGTACTTC
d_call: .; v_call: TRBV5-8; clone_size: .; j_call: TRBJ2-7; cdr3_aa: CASSQFAGPYEQYF; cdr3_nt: TGCGCCAGCAGCCAATTTGCGGGGCCCTACGAGCAGTACTTC
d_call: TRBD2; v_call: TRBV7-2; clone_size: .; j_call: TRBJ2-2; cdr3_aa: CASRREGDRITGELFF; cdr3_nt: TGTGCCAGCAGACGGGAGGGGGACCGGATAACCGGGGAGCTGTTTTTT
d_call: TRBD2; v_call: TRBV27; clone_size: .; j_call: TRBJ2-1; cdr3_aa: CASSPRTSGRLYNEQFF; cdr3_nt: TGTGCCAGCAGTCCAAGGACTAGCGGGAGACTCTACAATGAGCAGTTCTTC
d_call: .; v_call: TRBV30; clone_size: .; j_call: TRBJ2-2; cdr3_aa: CAWSESTGELFF; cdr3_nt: TGTGCCTGGAGCGAATCCACCGGGGAGCTGTTTTTT
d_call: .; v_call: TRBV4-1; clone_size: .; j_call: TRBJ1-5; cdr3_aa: CASSQDRSLGPQHF; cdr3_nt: TGCGCCAGCAGCCAAGATAGGAGCCTAGGGCCCCAGCATTTT